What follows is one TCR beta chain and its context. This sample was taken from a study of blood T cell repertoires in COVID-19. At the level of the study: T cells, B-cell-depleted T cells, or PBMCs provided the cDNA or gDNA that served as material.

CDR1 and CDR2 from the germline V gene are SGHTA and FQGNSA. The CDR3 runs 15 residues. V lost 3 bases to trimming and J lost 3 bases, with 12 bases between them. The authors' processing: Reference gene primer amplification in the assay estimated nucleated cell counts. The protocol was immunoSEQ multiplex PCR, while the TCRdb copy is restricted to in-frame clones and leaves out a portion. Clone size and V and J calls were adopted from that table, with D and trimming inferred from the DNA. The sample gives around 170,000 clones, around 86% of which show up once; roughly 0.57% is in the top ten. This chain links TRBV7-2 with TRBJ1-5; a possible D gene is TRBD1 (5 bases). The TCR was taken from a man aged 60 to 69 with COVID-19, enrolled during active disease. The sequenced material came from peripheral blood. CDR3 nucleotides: TGTGCCAGCAGCTTGGGGGGACTGTACAATCAGCCCCAGCATTTT. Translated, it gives CASSLGGLYNQPQHF.